The 29 T cell receptor beta chains given below trace back to one sample, sequenced in a study of CD8 T cells in Susac syndrome. When the RNA was reverse transcribed, random hexamers were used with an input of roughly 0.45 to 1 ug. TCRdb reprocessed the immunoSEQ multiplex PCR reads with MiXCR, giving one entry per CDR3 protein. The top ten hold 0.4% to 0.55% of the sample, which has about 76,000 distinct CDR3 sequences, approximately 93% seen once. Sequenced: CD8+ T cells from PBMCs. These receptor sequences come from a human donor with Susac syndrome.

V and J are TRBV14 and TRBJ2-7; D is unclear. The germline gives CDR1 SGHDN, CDR2 FVKESK. The CDR3 is 16 residues long. V was cut by 1 base and J by 0 bases, with 13 bases left in between. CDR3 bases: TGTGCCAGCAGCCAAGTCCCGGGTTCAAGCTCCTACGAGCAGTACTTC. Protein sequence: CASSQVPGSSSYEQYF.

The chain combines TRBV6-6 with TRBJ1-4; TRBD1 might be the D (5 bases). This CDR3 spans 16 amino acids. The V end lost 2 bases, the J end lost 2 bases, and 12 bases lay between the germline ends. Germline V gene lookup returns CDR1 MNHNY and CDR2 SVGAGI (reference sequence). CDR3 DNA sequence: TGTGCCAGCAGTTACCCCTCCAGGGCGACTAATGAAAAACTGTTTTTT. It codes for CASSYPSRATNEKLFF.

This chain joins TRBV6-2 or TRBV6-3 and TRBJ1-1, with D uncertain. CDR3 length: 14 amino acids. The V end was cut by 0 bases, the J end by 3 bases, with 8 bases between. CDR1 and CDR2 (germline): MNHEY, SVGEGT. DNA of the CDR3: TGTGCCAGCAGTTACTCGCTCTCCGACACTGAAGCTTTCTTT. It is translated as CASSYSLSDTEAFF.

The chain has TRBV12-3 or TRBV12-4 and TRBJ1-2; D remains ambiguous. The CDR3 covers 13 residues. V was shortened by 5 bases and J by 7 bases, with 14 bases between the two germline ends. The CDR3: CASSPNGVVGYTF. The CDR3 DNA follows: TGTGCCAGCAGTCCTAACGGGGTTGTTGGCTACACCTTC.

The chain couples TRBV7-9 to TRBJ2-3; D call uncertain. Germline CDR1 reads SEHNR; CDR2 reads FQNEAQ (reference sequence). V lost 5 bases and J 2 bases, leaving 17 bases between the germline ends. CDR3 size: 16 residues. The CDR3 sequence is CASSPRIVESTDTQYF. The CDR3 DNA reads TGTGCCAGCAGCCCTAGGATTGTGGAATCCACAGATACGCAGTATTTT.

The rearrangement links TRBV5-4 to TRBJ1-1; the D is unclear. With 2 bases removed from V and 1 base from J, the gap between germline ends came to 9 bases. The V gene's germline CDR1 is SGHNT and CDR2 YYREEE (reference sequence). The CDR3 runs to 14 residues. The chain's CDR3 is CASSFPGGNTEAFF. The CDR3 DNA reads as TGTGCCAGCAGCTTCCCGGGCGGGAACACTGAAGCTTTCTTT. The variable domain in full, with the rest retrieved from reference TRBV5-4 and TRBJ1-1, is ETGVTQSPTHLIKTRGQQVTLRCSSQSGHNTVSWYQQALGQGPQFIFQYYREEENGRGNFPPRFSGLQFPNYSSELNVNALELDDSALYLCASSFPGGNTEAFFGQGTRLTVV.

CDR3: CASLGGAFNEQFF. In DNA form, the CDR3 reads TGTGCCAGCCTAGGGGGGGCCTTCAATGAGCAGTTCTTC. The rearrangement joins TRBV6-9 to TRBJ2-1; perhaps TRBD2 as D (7 bases). Germline-derived CDR1 and CDR2 are MNHGY and SVAAGI. This CDR3 has 13 amino acids. V was pared by 8 bases and J by 6 bases, with 14 bases between.

The gene calls are TRBV5-4 and TRBJ1-2, with a tentative D call TRBD1 (5 bases). The ends were cut back, 1 base at V and 10 bases at J, with 11 bases in the middle. Germline V gene sequence: CDR1 SGHNT, CDR2 YYREEE (reference sequence). CDR3 length: 12 residues. The CDR3 bases are TGTGCCAGCAGCTTGTTAGGGACTCTCTACACCTTC. It translates to CASSLLGTLYTF.

V is TRBV5-1 and J is TRBJ2-7; D might be TRBD1 or TRBD2, each matching 6 bases. V was trimmed by 3 bases and J by 2 bases, leaving 18 bases between them. The CDR3 length is 16 residues. CDR1 and CDR2 (germline): SGHRS, YFSETQ. This CDR3 reads CASSSDAGGRAYEQYF. The CDR3 coding sequence is TGCGCCAGCAGCTCCGATGCCGGGGGCCGAGCCTACGAGCAGTACTTC.

This sequence joins TRBV6-1 and TRBJ2-5; unclear D gene. Germline values: CDR1 MNHNS, CDR2 SASEGT. V lost 4 bases and J 6 bases, leaving 21 bases between the germline ends. This CDR3 has 16 residues. CDR3 sequence reads: CASSADRTGDFKTQYF. For the CDR3, the DNA is TGTGCCAGCAGTGCCGACCGGACGGGTGATTTTAAGACCCAGTACTTC.

The chain recombines TRBV28 with TRBJ2-7, with TRBD1 identical over 7 bases. Germline CDR1 and CDR2: MDHEN and SYDVKM. This CDR3 has 15 residues. V lost 6 bases to trimming and J lost 0 bases; unmatched junction nucleotides: 8. The CDR3 region has the DNA TGTGCCAGCAGGGCAAGGACAGGTAGCTCCTACGAGCAGTACTTC. It encodes CASRARTGSSYEQYF.

This clonotype was recorded only once. This chain joins TRBV6-6 and TRBJ2-1, with D possibly TRBD1 on 6 matching bases. Trimming took off 2 bases at V and 3 bases at J, with 14 bases between the two ends. The length of the CDR3 is 16 residues. Germline CDR1 MNHNY, CDR2 SVGAGI (reference sequence). CDR3 protein: CASSYATGGDYNEQFF. The CDR3 DNA follows: TGTGCCAGCAGTTACGCGACAGGTGGGGACTACAATGAGCAGTTCTTC.

This rearrangement joins TRBV7-9 to TRBJ2-5; no clear D. V was cut by 1 base and J by 5 bases, with 11 bases left in between. The CDR3 has 14 residues. Germline V gene sequence: CDR1 SEHNR, CDR2 FQNEAQ (reference sequence). The CDR3: CASSLDSRVETQYF. As DNA, the CDR3 is TGTGCCAGCAGCTTAGATTCCCGAGTGGAGACCCAGTACTTC.

The chain joins TRBV27 to TRBJ2-7, with 11 bases fitting TRBD2. CDR3 length: 15 amino acids. From germline, CDR1 is MNHEY and CDR2 SMNVEV (reference sequence). V was clipped by 6 bases and J by 2 bases; unmatched bases: 6. This CDR3 is CASRTLAGGPYEQYF. The CDR3 DNA reads as TGTGCCAGCAGGACCTTAGCGGGGGGGCCCTACGAGCAGTACTTC.

The chain employs TRBV6-5 and TRBJ2-1, with 7 bases identical to TRBD1. V was clipped by 5 bases and J by 2 bases; unmatched bases: 3. The CDR3 has 14 residues. Looked up from germline, CDR1 is MNHEY and CDR2 is SVGAGI. CDR3 nucleotide sequence: TGTGCCAGCAGTCCCGGGACAGCCTACAATGAGCAGTTCTTC. It codes for CASSPGTAYNEQFF.

CDR3 bases: TGTGCCAGCAGCGTAGTAGGACAGGGGTTTGATGAGCAGTTCTTC. Protein: CASSVVGQGFDEQFF. The chain joins TRBV9 to TRBJ2-1; TRBD1 matches 9 bases. There are 15 residues in the CDR3. J lost 8 bases, V lost 0 bases, and 6 bases had no gene match. Germline CDR1 is SGDLS and CDR2 is YYNGEE.

The genes are TRBV3-1 and TRBJ2-7; 12 bases map to TRBD1. With 2 bases clipped from V and 5 bases from J, the junction kept 4 bases outside the gene matches. Germline CDR1 reads LGHDT; CDR2 reads YNNKEL (reference sequence). The CDR3 has 15 amino acids. CDR3 protein: CASSQPGQGADEQYF. DNA for the CDR3: TGTGCCAGCAGCCAACCGGGACAGGGGGCGGACGAGCAGTACTTC.

The V and J genes are TRBV5-6 and TRBJ2-7, with D possibly being TRBD1 or TRBD2 (5 bases each). The CDR3 is made up of 13 amino acids. Germline CDR1 reads SGHDT; CDR2 reads YYEEEE. Trimming shortened V by 4 bases and J by 3 bases, and 11 bases separated the two germline ends. CDR3 residues: CASSGGIHYEQYF. CDR3 DNA: TGTGCCAGCAGCGGGGGAATCCACTACGAGCAGTACTTC.

The V call is TRBV29-1, the J call TRBJ2-7; D unresolved. The ends were cut back, 7 bases at V and 3 bases at J, with 16 bases in the middle. Germline-derived CDR1 and CDR2 are SQVTM and ANQGSEA. The CDR3 covers 13 residues. The CDR3 nucleotides are TGCAGCGCCACACCTCTGGCGAACTACGAGCAGTACTTC. Protein sequence: CSATPLANYEQYF.

This CDR3 is CAWSVPGAPEAFF. The CDR3 nucleotides are TGTGCCTGGAGTGTACCGGGGGCCCCTGAAGCTTTCTTT. The chain has TRBV30 and TRBJ1-1; D possibly corresponds to TRBD1 (6 bases). Germline V gene data show CDR1 as GTSNPN and CDR2 as SVGIG (reference sequence). V lost 0 bases to trimming and J lost 6 bases, with 11 bases between them. The CDR3 is made up of 13 amino acids.

The gene calls are TRBV14 and TRBJ2-7, with 7 nucleotides matching TRBD1. There are 14 residues in the CDR3. In germline, CDR1 is SGHDN, CDR2 FVKESK. J gave up 2 bases and V 4 bases, and 5 bases lay outside the gene matches. CDR3 amino acids: CASSLRDSTYEQYF. The CDR3 DNA sequence: TGTGCCAGCAGCCTGAGGGACAGCACCTACGAGCAGTACTTC.

The rearrangement joins TRBV19 to TRBJ1-1, with 8 bases aligning to TRBD1. J lost 1 base, V lost 4 bases, and 5 bases had no gene match. The length of the CDR3 is 15 residues. Germline-derived CDR1 and CDR2 are LNHDA and SQIVND (reference sequence). The CDR3 DNA follows: TGTGCCAGTAGTACCTATGACAGGGGGAACACTGAAGCTTTCTTT. Protein product: CASSTYDRGNTEAFF.

The V gene is TRBV29-1, the J gene TRBJ2-1, with 7 bases that match TRBD1. V was pared by 6 bases and J by 6 bases, with 11 bases of the junction left unmatched. The CDR3 has 14 residues. Germline CDR1 and CDR2: SQVTM and ANQGSEA. CDR3 sequence (DNA): TGCAGCGTCTACGACAGGGTAGGTTCCAATGAGCAGTTCTTC. This translates into CSVYDRVGSNEQFF.

V and J are TRBV7-9 and TRBJ2-5; D may be TRBD1 (6 bases). V was cut by 5 bases and J by 9 bases, with 13 bases left in between. The CDR3 is 12 residues long. Germline-derived CDR1 and CDR2 are SEHNR and FQNEAQ (reference sequence). The CDR3 sequence: CASSAKNRAQYF. The CDR3 nucleotides read TGTGCCAGCAGCGCTAAGAACAGGGCCCAGTACTTC.

This chain links TRBV6-6 with TRBJ1-4; 9 nucleotides match TRBD1. The CDR3 loop spans 15 amino acids. V was pared by 0 bases and J by 7 bases, with 3 bases of the junction left unmatched. Germline V gene sequence: CDR1 MNHNY, CDR2 SVGAGI (reference sequence). Here the CDR3 DNA reads TGTGCCAGCAGTTACTCGACAGGGGGGAGTGAAAAACTGTTTTTT. This gives the protein CASSYSTGGSEKLFF.

The V gene is TRBV6-1, the J gene TRBJ2-7, with 11 bases identical to TRBD1. From germline, CDR1 is MNHNS and CDR2 SASEGT. V shed 5 bases, J shed 3 bases, and the junction held 3 bases outside the gene matches. The CDR3 has 14 amino acids. The CDR3 DNA follows: TGTGCCAGCAGTCCGGGACAGGGGGACTACGAGCAGTACTTC. It encodes CASSPGQGDYEQYF.

The chain combines TRBV19 with TRBJ2-3, with D possibly TRBD2 on 6 matching bases. CDR1 and CDR2 (germline): LNHDA, SQIVND (reference sequence). V lost 7 bases and J lost 0, with 17 bases in between. This CDR3 contains 16 residues. CDR3 sequence reads: CASNNVGGPSTDTQYF. The CDR3 DNA follows: TGTGCCAGTAATAATGTGGGAGGCCCTAGCACAGATACGCAGTATTTT.

The chain joins TRBV29-1 to TRBJ1-4, with TRBD1 matching over 9 bases. The trim removed 5 bases at V and 8 bases at J, leaving 9 bases unmatched. CDR3 length equals 14 residues. Germline CDR1 and CDR2: SQVTM and ANQGSEA. The CDR3 DNA reads as TGCAGCGTTTTGACAGGGGGGCCTCGAGAAAAACTGTTTTTT. This sequence encodes CSVLTGGPREKLFF.

The sample holds one count of this clonotype. The chain carries TRBV6-5 and TRBJ1-3; 7 bases map to TRBD1. The ends lost 4 bases at V and 2 bases at J; junction bases unmatched: 5. Germline lookup yields CDR1 MNHEY and CDR2 SVGAGI. The CDR3 sequence is 15 residues long. CDR3 residues: CASSSQGGTGNTIYF. The DNA for the CDR3 is TGTGCCAGCAGTTCTCAGGGGGGGACTGGAAACACCATATATTTT.